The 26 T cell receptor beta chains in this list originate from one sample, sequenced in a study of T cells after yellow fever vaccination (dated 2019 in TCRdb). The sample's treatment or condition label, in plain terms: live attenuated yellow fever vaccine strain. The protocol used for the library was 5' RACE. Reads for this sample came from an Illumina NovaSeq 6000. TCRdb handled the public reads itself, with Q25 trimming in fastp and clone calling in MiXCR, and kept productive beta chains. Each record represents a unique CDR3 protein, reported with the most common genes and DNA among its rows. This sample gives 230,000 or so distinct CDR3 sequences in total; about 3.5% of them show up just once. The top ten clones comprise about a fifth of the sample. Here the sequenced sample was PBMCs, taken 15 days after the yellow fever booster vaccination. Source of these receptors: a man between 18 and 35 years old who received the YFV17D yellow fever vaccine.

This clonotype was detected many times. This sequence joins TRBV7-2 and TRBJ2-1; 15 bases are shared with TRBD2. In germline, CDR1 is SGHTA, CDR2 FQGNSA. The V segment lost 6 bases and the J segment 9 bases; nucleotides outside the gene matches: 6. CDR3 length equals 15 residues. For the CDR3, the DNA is TGTGCCAGCAGGCCGGGACTAGCGGGGGGAGGTGAGCAGTTCTTC. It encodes CASRPGLAGGGEQFF.

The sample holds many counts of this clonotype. The CDR3 loop is CASSYNSPVSNQPQHF. The CDR3 nucleotides read TGTGCCAGCAGTTACAATTCTCCGGTTAGCAATCAGCCCCAGCATTTT. The chain is built from TRBV6-2 or TRBV6-3 and TRBJ1-5; no reliable D call. Germline CDR1 and CDR2: MNHEY and SVGEGT. Trimming took off 2 bases at V and 0 bases at J, with 11 bases between the two ends. This CDR3 is 16 amino acids long.

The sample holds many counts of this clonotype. The CDR3, as DNA: TGCAGTGCTAGAGTGATGGGGAAGGATGGCTACACCTTC. Protein product: CSARVMGKDGYTF. The chain employs TRBV20-1 and TRBJ1-2; D not certain. The V and J ends lost 1 base and 6 bases respectively, with 12 bases between them. Per the germline V gene, CDR1 is DFQATT and CDR2 is SNEGSKA (reference sequence). The length of the CDR3 is 13 residues.

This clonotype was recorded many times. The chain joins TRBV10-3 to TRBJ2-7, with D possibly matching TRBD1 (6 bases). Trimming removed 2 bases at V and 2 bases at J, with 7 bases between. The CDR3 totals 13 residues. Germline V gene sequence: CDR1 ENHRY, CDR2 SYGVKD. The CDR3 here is CAISEGQPYEQYF. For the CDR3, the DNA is TGTGCCATCAGTGAGGGACAGCCCTACGAGCAGTACTTC.

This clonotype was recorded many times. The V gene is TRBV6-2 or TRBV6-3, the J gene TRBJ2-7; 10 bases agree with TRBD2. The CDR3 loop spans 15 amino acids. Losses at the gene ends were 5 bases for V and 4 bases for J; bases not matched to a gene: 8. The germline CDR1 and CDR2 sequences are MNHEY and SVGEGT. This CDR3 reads CASSDGASGSYEQYV. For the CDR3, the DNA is TGTGCCAGCAGTGACGGGGCTAGCGGGAGTTACGAGCAGTACGTC.

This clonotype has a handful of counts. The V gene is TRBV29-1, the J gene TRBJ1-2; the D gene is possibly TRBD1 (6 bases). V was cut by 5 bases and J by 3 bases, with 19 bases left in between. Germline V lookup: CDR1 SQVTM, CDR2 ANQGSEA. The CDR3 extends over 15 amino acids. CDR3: CSVQNRAEGDYGYTF. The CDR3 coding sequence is TGCAGCGTTCAAAACAGGGCAGAGGGGGACTATGGCTACACCTTC.

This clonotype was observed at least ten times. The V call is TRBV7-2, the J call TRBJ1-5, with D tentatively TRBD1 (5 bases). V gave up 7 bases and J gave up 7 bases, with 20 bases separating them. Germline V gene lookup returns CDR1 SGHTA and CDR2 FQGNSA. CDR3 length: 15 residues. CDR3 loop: CASTPRGGGEQPQHF. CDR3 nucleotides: TGTGCCAGCACTCCACGCGGCGGAGGGGAACAGCCCCAGCATTTT.

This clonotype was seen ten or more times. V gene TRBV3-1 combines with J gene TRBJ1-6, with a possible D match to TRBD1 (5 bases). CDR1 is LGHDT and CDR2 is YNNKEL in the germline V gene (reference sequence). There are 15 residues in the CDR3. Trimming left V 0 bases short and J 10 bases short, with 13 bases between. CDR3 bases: TGTGCCAGCAGCCAAGATGCAGGGTTTAGGTCACCCCTCCACTTT. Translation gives CASSQDAGFRSPLHF.

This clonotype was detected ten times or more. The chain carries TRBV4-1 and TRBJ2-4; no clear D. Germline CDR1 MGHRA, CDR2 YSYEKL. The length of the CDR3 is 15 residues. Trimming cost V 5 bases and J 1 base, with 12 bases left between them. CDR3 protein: CASSLMLIAKNIQYF. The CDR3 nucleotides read TGCGCCAGCAGCTTGATGCTCATTGCCAAAAACATTCAGTACTTC.

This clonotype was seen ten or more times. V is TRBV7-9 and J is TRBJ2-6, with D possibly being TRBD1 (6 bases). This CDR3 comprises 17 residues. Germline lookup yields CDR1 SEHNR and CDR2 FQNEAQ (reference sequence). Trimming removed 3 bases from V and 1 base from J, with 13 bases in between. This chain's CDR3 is CASSFGQRGSGANVLTF. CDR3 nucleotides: TGTGCCAGCAGCTTCGGCCAAAGGGGGTCTGGGGCCAACGTCCTGACTTTC.

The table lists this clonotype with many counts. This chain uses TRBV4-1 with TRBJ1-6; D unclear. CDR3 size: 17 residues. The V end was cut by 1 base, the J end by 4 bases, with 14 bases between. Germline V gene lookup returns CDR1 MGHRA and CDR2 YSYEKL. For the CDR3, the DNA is TGCGCCAGCAGCCAAGGCAGCCAAGACCTTTATAATTCACCCCTCCACTTT. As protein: CASSQGSQDLYNSPLHF.

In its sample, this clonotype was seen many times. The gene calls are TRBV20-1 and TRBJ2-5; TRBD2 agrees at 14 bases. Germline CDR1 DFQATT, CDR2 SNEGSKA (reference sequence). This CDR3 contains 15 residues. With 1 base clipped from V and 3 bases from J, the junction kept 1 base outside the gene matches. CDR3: CSARVGLAGEETQYF. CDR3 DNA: TGCAGTGCTAGAGTGGGACTAGCGGGGGAAGAGACCCAGTACTTC.

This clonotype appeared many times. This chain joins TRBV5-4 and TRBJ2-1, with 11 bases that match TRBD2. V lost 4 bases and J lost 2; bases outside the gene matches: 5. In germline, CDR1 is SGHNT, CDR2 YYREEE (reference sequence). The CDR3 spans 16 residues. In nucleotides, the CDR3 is TGTGCCAGCAGCCTTATAGCGGGGGGGCCCTACAATGAGCAGTTCTTC. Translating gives CASSLIAGGPYNEQFF.

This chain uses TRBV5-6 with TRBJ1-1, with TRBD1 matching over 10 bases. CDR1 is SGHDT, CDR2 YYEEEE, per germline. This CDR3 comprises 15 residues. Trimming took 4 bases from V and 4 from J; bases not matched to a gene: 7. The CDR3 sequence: CASSMTGGGVTEAFF. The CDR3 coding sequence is TGTGCCAGCAGCATGACAGGGGGCGGTGTCACTGAAGCTTTCTTT.

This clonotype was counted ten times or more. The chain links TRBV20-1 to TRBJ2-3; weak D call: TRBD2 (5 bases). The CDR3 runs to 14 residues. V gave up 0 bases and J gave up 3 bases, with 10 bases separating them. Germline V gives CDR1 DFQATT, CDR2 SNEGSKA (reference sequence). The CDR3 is CSARDGGSTDTQYF. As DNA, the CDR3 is TGCAGTGCTAGAGATGGAGGTTCAACAGATACGCAGTATTTT.

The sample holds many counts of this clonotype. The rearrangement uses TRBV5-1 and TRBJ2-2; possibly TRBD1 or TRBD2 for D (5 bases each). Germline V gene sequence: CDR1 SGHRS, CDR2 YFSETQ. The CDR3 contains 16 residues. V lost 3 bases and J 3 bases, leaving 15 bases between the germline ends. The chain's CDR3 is CASSSRDGSYTGELFF. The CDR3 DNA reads TGCGCCAGCAGCTCCCGGGACGGTTCCTACACCGGGGAGCTGTTTTTT.

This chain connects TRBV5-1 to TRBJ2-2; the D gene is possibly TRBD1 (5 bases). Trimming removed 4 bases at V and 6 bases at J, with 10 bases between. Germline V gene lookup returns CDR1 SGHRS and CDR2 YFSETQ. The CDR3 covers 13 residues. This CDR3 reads CASSGASAGELFF. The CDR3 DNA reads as TGCGCCAGCAGCGGGGCTTCGGCCGGGGAGCTGTTTTTT. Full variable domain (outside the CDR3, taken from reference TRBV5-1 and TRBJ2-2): KAGVTQTPRYLIKTRGQQVTLSCSPISGHRSVSWYQQTPGQGLQFLFEYFSETQRNKGNFPGRFSGRQFSNSRSEMNVSTLELGDSALYLCASSGASAGELFFGEGSRLTVL.

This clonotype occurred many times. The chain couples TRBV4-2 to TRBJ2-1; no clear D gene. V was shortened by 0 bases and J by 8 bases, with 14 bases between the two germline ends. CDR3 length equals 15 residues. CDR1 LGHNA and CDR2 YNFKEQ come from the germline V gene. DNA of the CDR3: TGTGCCAGCAGCCAAGATCCCGAACCTAGGTATGAGCAGTTCTTC. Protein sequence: CASSQDPEPRYEQFF.

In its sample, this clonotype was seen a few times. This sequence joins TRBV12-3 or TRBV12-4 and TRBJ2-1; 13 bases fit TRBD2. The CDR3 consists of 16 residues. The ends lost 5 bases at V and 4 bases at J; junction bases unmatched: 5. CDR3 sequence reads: CASSRTSGGLYNEQFF. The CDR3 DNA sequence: TGTGCCAGCAGTAGGACTAGCGGGGGCTTATACAATGAGCAGTTCTTC.

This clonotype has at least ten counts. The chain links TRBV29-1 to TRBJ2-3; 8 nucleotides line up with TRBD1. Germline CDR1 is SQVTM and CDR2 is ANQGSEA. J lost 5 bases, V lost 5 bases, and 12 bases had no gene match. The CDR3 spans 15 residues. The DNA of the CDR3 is TGCAGCGTTAACAGGGGGACGGACCCGGGAGATACGCAGTATTTT. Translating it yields CSVNRGTDPGDTQYF.

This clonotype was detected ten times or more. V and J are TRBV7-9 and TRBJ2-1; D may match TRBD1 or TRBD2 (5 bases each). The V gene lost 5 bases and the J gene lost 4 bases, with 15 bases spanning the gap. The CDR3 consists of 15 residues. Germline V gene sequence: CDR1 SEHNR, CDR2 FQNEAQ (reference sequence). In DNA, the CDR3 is TGTGCCAGCAGCCCCCCCGGGACCGAGTACAATGAGCAGTTCTTC. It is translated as CASSPPGTEYNEQFF.

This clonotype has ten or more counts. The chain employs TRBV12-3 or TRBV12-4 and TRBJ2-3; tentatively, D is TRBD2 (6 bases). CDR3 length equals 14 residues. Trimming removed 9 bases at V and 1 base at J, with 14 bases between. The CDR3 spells CASAVADGTDTQYF. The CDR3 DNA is TGTGCCAGTGCTGTAGCGGACGGCACAGATACGCAGTATTTT.

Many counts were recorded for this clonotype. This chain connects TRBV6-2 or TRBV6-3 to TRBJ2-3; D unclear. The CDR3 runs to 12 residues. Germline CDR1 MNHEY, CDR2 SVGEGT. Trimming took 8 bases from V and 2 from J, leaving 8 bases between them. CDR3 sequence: CASGGFTDTQYF. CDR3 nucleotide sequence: TGTGCCAGCGGCGGATTCACAGATACGCAGTATTTT.

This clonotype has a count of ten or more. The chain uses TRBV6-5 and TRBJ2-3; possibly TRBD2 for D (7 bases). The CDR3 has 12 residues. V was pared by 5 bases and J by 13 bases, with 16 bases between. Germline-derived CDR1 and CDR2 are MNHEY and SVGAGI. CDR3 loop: CASSLRGAPKYF. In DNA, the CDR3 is TGTGCCAGCAGTCTACGGGGGGCCCCTAAGTATTTT.

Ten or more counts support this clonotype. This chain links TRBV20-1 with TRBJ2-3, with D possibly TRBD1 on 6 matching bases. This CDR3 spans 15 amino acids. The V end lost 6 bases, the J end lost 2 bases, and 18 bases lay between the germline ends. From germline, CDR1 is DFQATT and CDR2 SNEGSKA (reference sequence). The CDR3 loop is CSARPTGHATDTQYF. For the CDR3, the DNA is TGCAGTGCACGCCCCACGGGACATGCCACAGATACGCAGTATTTT.

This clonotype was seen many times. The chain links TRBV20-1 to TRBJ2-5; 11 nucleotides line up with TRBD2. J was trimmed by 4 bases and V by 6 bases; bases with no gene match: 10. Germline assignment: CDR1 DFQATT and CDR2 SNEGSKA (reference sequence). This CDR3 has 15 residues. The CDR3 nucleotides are TGCAGTGCCAGCTTAGCGGGGGGGCCTGGAGAGACCCAGTACTTC. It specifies CSASLAGGPGETQYF.